This passage covers 30 T cell receptor beta chains from one sample sequenced in a study of monozygotic twins with inflammatory bowel disease. Each CDR3 protein gets one entry in TCRdb, which reprocessed the 5' RACE reads and gives no DNA. Listed are around 370,000 distinct CDR3 sequences; just over 2.5% falls within the top ten. Sequenced input: blood. The source is a human donor with ulcerative colitis or Crohn's disease, or a healthy co-twin of an affected twin (not recorded which).

The chain has TRBV29-1 and TRBJ2-1; the TCRdb call, TRBD1, lacks DNA for checking. The CDR3 runs 14 residues. Germline V gives CDR1 SQVTM, CDR2 ANQGSEA. CDR3 protein: CSVERQGAHNEQFF.

V usage is TRBV7-8 and J usage is TRBJ2-1; TCRdb's assignment of TRBD1 cannot be checked, as there is no DNA. There are 16 residues in the CDR3. Per the germline V gene, CDR1 is SGHVS and CDR2 is FQNEAQ. CDR3 sequence reads: CASSRGPGQGINEQFF.

V usage is TRBV6-2 or TRBV6-3 and J usage is TRBJ1-1; with no DNA, the TCRdb D assignment of TRBD1 cannot be verified. Germline V lookup: CDR1 MNHEY, CDR2 SVGEGT. The CDR3 is 13 amino acids. CDR3 sequence: CASTMKPTEEAFF.

The chain joins TRBV11-1 to TRBJ1-6; without DNA, the TCRdb call of TRBD1 cannot be checked. Germline V gene sequence: CDR1 SGHAT, CDR2 FQDESV (reference sequence). This CDR3 has 15 amino acids. The CDR3 spells CASSLLGQANSPLHF.

This chain's CDR3 is CASSHSGGQGYEQYF. The rearrangement uses TRBV11-2 and TRBJ2-7; TCRdb's D call, TRBD1, is unchecked because there is no DNA. The CDR3 has 15 amino acids. CDR1 is SGHAT and CDR2 is FQNNGV in the germline V gene.

The gene calls are TRBV7-7 and TRBJ1-6; checking the TCRdb D call of TRBD1 is not possible without DNA. The germline gives CDR1 SSHAT, CDR2 FNYEAQ (reference sequence). This CDR3 contains 16 residues. CDR3 region: CASRRGGKFHNSPLHF. Together with reference TRBV7-7 and TRBJ1-6, the CDR3 gives the full variable domain: GAGVSQSPRYKVTKRGQDVTLRCDPISSHATLYWYQQALGQGPEFLTYFNYEAQPDKSGLPSDRFSAERPEGSISTLTIQRTEQRDSAMYRCASRRGGKFHNSPLHFGNGTRLTVT.

The chain is built from TRBV6-1 and TRBJ2-3; lacking DNA, the TRBD1 call made by TCRdb goes unchecked. CDR1 and CDR2 from the germline V gene are MNHNS and SASEGT. The CDR3 is made up of 14 amino acids. CDR3 sequence: CASTGRGDTDTQYF.

The chain recombines TRBV10-3 with TRBJ2-5; TCRdb calls TRBD2, which cannot be checked without DNA. CDR1 is ENHRY and CDR2 is SYGVKD in the germline V gene. CDR3 length: 13 amino acids. This CDR3 reads CAISVDWTETQYF.

This sequence joins TRBV6-6 and TRBJ2-7; TCRdb's D call, TRBD2, is unchecked because there is no DNA. This CDR3 has 14 amino acids. Germline V lookup: CDR1 MNHNY, CDR2 SVGAGI (reference sequence). The CDR3 protein is CASRPGPRSYEQYF.

The CDR3 loop is CASSVGTSGYNEQFF. The chain joins TRBV6-1 to TRBJ2-1; absent DNA, TCRdb's TRBD2 call cannot be checked. In germline, CDR1 is MNHNS, CDR2 SASEGT. There are 15 residues in the CDR3.

The V call is TRBV7-9, the J call TRBJ2-1; TCRdb's assignment of TRBD2 cannot be checked, as there is no DNA. CDR1 and CDR2 from the germline V gene are SEHNR and FQNEAQ (reference sequence). The CDR3 is 17 residues long. This CDR3 reads CASSPPGLAGAYNEQFF.

The chain combines TRBV20-1 with TRBJ2-3; TCRdb indicates TRBD2, and absent DNA this call remains unverified. Germline lookup yields CDR1 DFQATT and CDR2 SNEGSKA (reference sequence). This CDR3 region has 13 residues. This CDR3 is CSALGLNTDTQYF.

The gene calls are TRBV5-6 and TRBJ1-2. Germline CDR1 reads SGHDT; CDR2 reads YYEEEE. This CDR3 is built from 12 residues. The CDR3 reads CASSLDLDGYTF. Full variable domain (missing parts from reference TRBV5-6 and TRBJ1-2): DAGVTQSPTHLIKTRGQQVTLRCSPKSGHDTVSWYQQALGQGPQFIFQYYEEEERQRGNFPDRFSGHQFPNYSSELNVNALLLGDSALYLCASSLDLDGYTFGSGTRLTVV.

This sequence joins TRBV7-2 and TRBJ1-3. Germline CDR1 SGHTA, CDR2 FQGNSA. This CDR3 is built from 15 residues. CDR3 sequence reads: CASSLGGYGGNTIYF.

The chain is built from TRBV6-2 or TRBV6-3 and TRBJ2-3. The CDR3 has 14 amino acids. Germline lookup yields CDR1 MNHEY and CDR2 SVGEGT. CDR3: CASSYGAGTDTQYF.

The CDR3 here is CASSAGHLNTEAFF. This chain connects TRBV9 to TRBJ1-1; with no DNA, the TCRdb D assignment of TRBD1 cannot be verified. The germline V gene encodes CDR1 SGDLS and CDR2 YYNGEE. CDR3 length: 14 residues.

The chain carries TRBV29-1 and TRBJ1-1; TCRdb reports TRBD1, a call that lacks DNA to check it against. The CDR3 length is 14 residues. The germline V gene encodes CDR1 SQVTM and CDR2 ANQGSEA. Here the CDR3 reads CSVEESARGTEAFF.

The chain carries TRBV7-2 and TRBJ2-1; as DNA is missing, the TRBD2 call by TCRdb cannot be tested. CDR3 length equals 12 residues. In germline, CDR1 is SGHTA, CDR2 FQGNSA. CDR3 residues: CASSSGLNEQFF.

J is TRBJ2-3 and V is TRBV20-1; as DNA is missing, the TRBD1 call by TCRdb cannot be tested. This CDR3 spans 18 amino acids. Germline CDR1 DFQATT, CDR2 SNEGSKA (reference sequence). Here the CDR3 reads CSARDPRQQFTSTDTQYF.

This chain joins TRBV4-3 and TRBJ2-1; the D call from TCRdb, TRBD1, cannot be confirmed without DNA. The germline V gene has CDR1 LGHNA and CDR2 YSLEER. This CDR3 is 16 amino acids long. The CDR3 loop reads CASSQSDREGYGEQFF.

The CDR3 protein is CSVQGVTEAFF. The V gene is TRBV29-1, the J gene TRBJ1-1; TCRdb's D call of TRBD1 is untestable without DNA. The CDR3 is 11 residues long. Germline CDR1 reads SQVTM; CDR2 reads ANQGSEA.

J is TRBJ2-5 and V is TRBV4-1; the TCRdb D gene call, TRBD2, has no DNA to confirm it. The CDR3 extends over 16 amino acids. Germline V gene data show CDR1 as MGHRA and CDR2 as YSYEKL. The CDR3 is CASSQEWGYGEETQYF.

The J gene is TRBJ2-1, the V gene TRBV7-3; the D call from TCRdb, TRBD1, cannot be confirmed without DNA. The CDR3 is made up of 16 amino acids. Germline lookup yields CDR1 SGHTA and CDR2 FQGTGA. This chain's CDR3 is CASSPAQGRSYNEQFF.

The CDR3 protein is CSARFPTGTGHLLNTEAFF. This chain joins TRBV20-1 and TRBJ1-1; the D call of TRBD1 rests on TCRdb alone, since no DNA is present to check it. Germline V gene sequence: CDR1 DFQATT, CDR2 SNEGSKA (reference sequence). The CDR3 is 19 residues long.

V usage is TRBV27 and J usage is TRBJ2-1; lacking DNA, the TRBD1 call made by TCRdb goes unchecked. Germline loops: CDR1 MNHEY, CDR2 SMNVEV (reference sequence). This CDR3 contains 17 residues. CDR3: CASSSGTGGPTYNEQFF.

J is TRBJ2-3 and V is TRBV5-1; TCRdb's D call of TRBD1 is untestable without DNA. The V gene's germline CDR1 is SGHRS and CDR2 YFSETQ. The CDR3 loop spans 14 amino acids. The CDR3 loop is CASRAGDLTDTQYF.

This sequence joins TRBV7-2 and TRBJ2-7; TCRdb picks TRBD1, but there is no DNA to check that call. Germline CDR1 SGHTA, CDR2 FQGNSA. The CDR3 has 16 residues. CDR3 region: CASSLDGQGVSYEQYF.

CDR3 in amino acids: CASSPRGAKYDEQFF. The chain recombines TRBV7-2 with TRBJ2-1; TCRdb picks TRBD2, but there is no DNA to check that call. CDR3 length: 15 amino acids. Germline CDR1 and CDR2: SGHTA and FQGNSA.

The rearrangement links TRBV12-3 or TRBV12-4 to TRBJ2-1. The CDR3 spans 13 residues. Here the CDR3 reads CASSPISYNEQFF.

The V call is TRBV7-9, the J call TRBJ2-7; TCRdb's D gene call, TRBD2, goes unchecked for lack of DNA. Germline CDR1 is SEHNR and CDR2 is FQNEAQ (reference sequence). The CDR3 runs to 15 residues. This CDR3 reads CASSLAAGEGYEQYF.